The clone carrying this TCR beta chain has just one count. The V and J ends lost 2 bases and 2 bases, in that order; junction bases with no gene match: 4. The CDR3 is made up of 14 amino acids. Per the germline V gene, CDR1 is GTSNPN and CDR2 is SVGIG (reference sequence). These data come from a study of T cell changes during pregnancy in multiple sclerosis. TCRdb keeps only in-frame clones here, not all; method: immunoSEQ multiplex PCR. This sample has tens of thousands of clones, with around 90% found just once. The sequences come from CD4+ T cells from peripheral blood mononuclear cells, collected in the third trimester of pregnancy. The sequence came from a female donor with multiple sclerosis, enrolled in a pregnancy study. The rearrangement joins TRBV30 to TRBJ2-7; 9 positions match TRBD1. The CDR3 region has the DNA TGTGCCTGGAGTTTGACAGGGGGGGCCTACGAGCAGTACTTC. Its protein product is CAWSLTGGAYEQYF.